These 28 T cell receptor beta chains were sequenced from one sample in a study of regulatory T cells in long-lasting Graves disease. Investigators prepared the TCR beta libraries by applying iRepertoire HTBI primers and Arm-PCR of CDR3 regions. Via MiXCR, TCRdb re-called the multiplex PCR reads, giving one row per CDR3 protein. The sample yields 500,000 to 800,000 distinct CDR3 sequences, approximately 31% seen once. Time point meaning: persistent/refractory GD, antithyroid drugs over 5 years with positive TRAb. Researchers made the TCR library from RNA that was extracted from PBMCs. The sequenced sample was peripheral blood mononuclear cells (PBMCs), obtained when the disease was refractory, from a patient treated with antithyroid drugs. These receptors were collected from a female donor with Graves disease.

This clonotype appeared many times. The chain uses TRBV28 and TRBJ2-7; 7 bases map to TRBD1. Losses at the gene ends were 4 bases for V and 3 bases for J; bases not matched to a gene: 9. Germline V gene sequence: CDR1 MDHEN, CDR2 SYDVKM. The CDR3 runs to 15 residues. CDR3 nucleotide sequence: TGTGCCAGCAGTTGTCCGACAGGGACCCACTACGAGCAGTACTTC. Translated: CASSCPTGTHYEQYF.

The sample holds many counts of this clonotype. The chain joins TRBV20-1 to TRBJ1-5; maybe TRBD1 (6 bases). V was cut by 4 bases and J by 4 bases, with 17 bases left in between. This CDR3 contains 15 residues. CDR1 and CDR2 from the germline V gene are DFQATT and SNEGSKA (reference sequence). CDR3 nucleotides: TGCAGTGCTACGATAGGAGGACAGCTGAATCAGCCCCAGCATTTT. Translation: CSATIGGQLNQPQHF.

Points on this clonotype: The CDR3 does not close with the conserved phenylalanine or tryptophan, likely indicating a read error. This rearrangement joins TRBV10-3 to TRBJ1-2; the match to TRBD1 covers 9 bases. The junction had 9 bases not matched to a gene; V was cut back by 8 bases and J by 2 bases. This CDR3 has 15 residues. Germline values: CDR1 ENHRY, CDR2 SYGVKD. CDR3 in amino acids: CAIGRDREGNYGYTS. Here the CDR3 DNA reads TGTGCCATCGGCCGGGACAGGGAAGGGAACTATGGCTACACCTCC.

The sample holds a few counts of this clonotype. The V gene is TRBV7-6, the J gene TRBJ1-1, with 8 bases lining up with TRBD1. The V gene end was trimmed by 5 bases and the J gene end by 0 bases; junction bases not matched to a gene: 8. CDR1 and CDR2 (germline): SGHVS, FNYEAQ. The CDR3 has 16 residues. CDR3: CASSPRTGSMNTEAFF. The CDR3 DNA reads TGTGCCAGCAGCCCAAGGACAGGGAGCATGAACACTGAAGCTTTCTTT. Together with reference TRBV7-6 and TRBJ1-1, the CDR3 gives the full variable domain: GAGVSQSPRYKVTKRGQDVALRCDPISGHVSLYWYRQALGQGPEFLTYFNYEAQQDKSGLPNDRFSAERPEGSISTLTIQRTEQRDSAMYRCASSPRTGSMNTEAFFGQGTRLTVV.

This clonotype was seen only once. V usage is TRBV10-3 and J usage is TRBJ1-3, with D unclear. V shed 0 bases and J shed 0 bases, with 6 bases lying between them. Germline assignment: CDR1 ENHRY and CDR2 SYGVKD. This CDR3 has 15 residues. The CDR3 is CAISESARSGNTIYF. The CDR3 DNA reads TGTGCCATCAGTGAGTCGGCCCGCTCTGGAAACACCATATATTTT.

The chain has TRBV9 and TRBJ1-3; D possibly corresponds to TRBD1 (5 bases). The germline V gene has CDR1 SGDLS and CDR2 YYNGEE. CDR3 length: 15 amino acids. Trimming shortened V by 0 bases and J by 0 bases, and 7 bases separated the two germline ends. CDR3 amino acids: CASSVDGGSGNTIYF. In DNA, the CDR3 is TGTGCCAGCAGCGTAGATGGGGGCTCTGGAAACACCATATATTTT. The variable domain in full, completed from reference TRBV9 and TRBJ1-3, reads DSGVTQTPKHLITATGQRVTLRCSPRSGDLSVYWYQQSLDQGLQFLIQYYNGEERAKGNILERFSAQQFPDLHSELNLSSLELGDSALYFCASSVDGGSGNTIYFGEGSWLTVV.

This clonotype was found a few times. This chain connects TRBV30 to TRBJ1-1; possible D gene TRBD1, 5 bases. The CDR3 runs 15 residues. Germline lookup yields CDR1 GTSNPN and CDR2 SVGIG (reference sequence). The ends were cut back, 2 bases at V and 1 base at J, with 14 bases in the middle. This CDR3 reads CAWSNAGWANTEAFF. CDR3 nucleotides: TGTGCCTGGAGTAACGCAGGGTGGGCGAACACTGAAGCTTTCTTT.

This chain links TRBV30 with TRBJ1-1; TRBD1 is a possible D gene (6 bases). Germline values: CDR1 GTSNPN, CDR2 SVGIG (reference sequence). The CDR3 runs 14 residues. V was clipped by 0 bases and J by 4 bases, with 12 bases between them. Here the CDR3 DNA reads TGTGCCTGGAGTGTCAGTACAGGGAGCACTGAAGCTTTCTTT. Protein product: CAWSVSTGSTEAFF. The full variable domain, completed using reference TRBV30 and TRBJ1-1, is SQTIHQWPATLVQPVGSPLSLECTVEGTSNPNLYWYRQAAGRGLQLLFYSVGIGQISSEVPQNLSASRPQDRQFILSSKKLLLSDSGFYLCAWSVSTGSTEAFFGQGTRLTVV.

This chain connects TRBV20-1 to TRBJ1-1; D perhaps matches TRBD1 (5 bases). CDR1 is DFQATT, CDR2 SNEGSKA, per germline (reference sequence). Trimming left V 6 bases short and J 0 bases short, with 17 bases between. There are 15 residues in the CDR3. CDR3 amino acids: CSAPKQGKMNTEAFF. Here the CDR3 DNA reads TGCAGTGCACCGAAGCAGGGTAAAATGAACACTGAAGCTTTCTTT.

This rearrangement joins TRBV5-5 to TRBJ2-1, with 7 bases aligning to TRBD1. Germline values: CDR1 SGHKS, CDR2 YYEKEE (reference sequence). The CDR3 runs 14 residues. After removal of 0 bases from V and 3 bases from J, the junction contained 0 bases not matched to a gene. The CDR3 is CASSLGDSYNEQFF. The CDR3 DNA is TGTGCCAGCAGCTTGGGGGACAGCTACAATGAGCAGTTCTTC.

The gene calls are TRBV3-1 and TRBJ1-6; D remains unclear. This CDR3 is 15 amino acids long. The V end was cut by 0 bases, the J end by 9 bases, with 12 bases between. From germline, CDR1 is LGHDT and CDR2 YNNKEL (reference sequence). In DNA, the CDR3 is TGTGCCAGCAGCCAAGATCCAGGCCTGACTTCACCCCTCCACTTT. Translation gives CASSQDPGLTSPLHF.

This clonotype was counted only a few times. The chain is built from TRBV6-9 and TRBJ1-5, with D unclear. Germline V gene data show CDR1 as MNHGY and CDR2 as SVAAGI. The CDR3 runs 15 residues. The V end lost 3 bases, the J end lost 6 bases, and 15 bases lay between the germline ends. The CDR3 nucleotides read TGTGCCAGCAGTTACTCCCCAGAAGTCGGTCAGCCCCAGCATTTT. Its translation: CASSYSPEVGQPQHF.

This clonotype came up a few times. The J gene is TRBJ1-1, the V gene TRBV6-1; D perhaps matches TRBD1 (6 bases). CDR3 length: 13 amino acids. The V end lost 7 bases, the J end lost 8 bases, and 17 bases lay between the germline ends. CDR1 and CDR2 (germline): MNHNS, SASEGT. CDR3 sequence (DNA): TGTGCCAGCATTAAGATACAGGGACAAGAAGCTTTCTTT. It encodes CASIKIQGQEAFF.

This clonotype was observed at least ten times. The J gene is TRBJ1-5, the V gene TRBV2; 8 bases line up with TRBD1. The V gene's germline CDR1 is SNHLY and CDR2 FYNNEI. The CDR3 extends over 13 amino acids. The ends lost 5 bases at V and 5 bases at J; junction bases unmatched: 2. The CDR3 sequence: CASSTDRDQPQHF. The DNA for the CDR3 is TGTGCCAGCAGTACGGACAGGGATCAGCCCCAGCATTTT. Together with reference TRBV2 and TRBJ1-5, the CDR3 gives the full variable domain: EPEVTQTPSHQVTQMGQEVILRCVPISNHLYFYWYRQILGQKVEFLVSFYNNEISEKSEIFDDQFSVERPDGSNFTLKIRSTKLEDSAMYFCASSTDRDQPQHFGDGTRLSIL.

The chain is built from TRBV12-3 or TRBV12-4 and TRBJ1-3, with 10 bases that match TRBD1. J gave up 1 base and V 5 bases, and 14 bases lay outside the gene matches. The CDR3 length is 19 residues. The CDR3 loop reads CASSTLPPTGQGSGNTIYF. For the CDR3, the DNA is TGTGCCAGCAGTACGCTCCCCCCTACGGGACAGGGGTCTGGAAACACCATATATTTT.

Remarks on this clonotype: Mismatch with germline at one junction end may stem from a read error. The chain uses TRBV12-5 and TRBJ1-3, with 7 bases aligning to TRBD1. The CDR3 has 16 residues. CDR1 and CDR2 (germline): LGHNT, FRNRAP. The CDR3 spells CASGLGNRGSGNTIYF. For the CDR3, the DNA is TGTGCTAGTGGCTTGGGGAACAGGGGCTCTGGAAACACCATATATTTT.

The chain uses TRBV11-2 and TRBJ1-4, with a possible D match to TRBD1 (5 bases). From germline, CDR1 is SGHAT and CDR2 FQNNGV. Trimming took 4 bases from V and 4 from J, leaving 13 bases between them. This CDR3 spans 15 amino acids. The CDR3 spells CASSSSGYSNEKLFF. The CDR3 bases are TGTGCCAGCAGCTCATCAGGGTATAGTAATGAAAAACTGTTTTTT.

This clonotype was picked up a small number of times. The genes are TRBV28 and TRBJ1-1; D is undetermined. Germline V CDR1 and CDR2: MDHEN, SYDVKM. V gave up 6 bases and J gave up 2 bases, with 13 bases separating them. The CDR3 totals 14 residues. The CDR3 DNA reads as TGTGCCAGCAGACCAACGGACGGTAACACTGAAGCTTTCTTT. Translating gives CASRPTDGNTEAFF.

This chain connects TRBV20-1 to TRBJ2-7; D uncertain. Germline CDR1 and CDR2: DFQATT and SNEGSKA (reference sequence). This CDR3 contains 12 residues. V lost 4 bases and J 5 bases, leaving 12 bases between the germline ends. As DNA, the CDR3 is TGCAGTGCTAAGGTAATATCGGACGAGCAGTACTTC. It encodes CSAKVISDEQYF.

This chain links TRBV6-1 with TRBJ2-3; 9 bases are shared with TRBD2. Germline V gives CDR1 MNHNS, CDR2 SASEGT. With 6 bases clipped from V and 4 bases from J, the junction kept 5 bases outside the gene matches. This CDR3 contains 14 residues. The CDR3 coding sequence is TGTGCCAGCAGGCTAGCGGGAAAGGCAGATACGCAGTATTTT. Translated, it gives CASRLAGKADTQYF.

The J gene is TRBJ1-1, the V gene TRBV30; D remains ambiguous. Deletions cut 0 bases from V and 0 bases from J, with 8 bases between. The CDR3 loop spans 14 amino acids. CDR1 is GTSNPN, CDR2 SVGIG, per germline (reference sequence). CDR3 coding DNA: TGTGCCTGGAGTGTAACCGAACTGAACACTGAAGCTTTCTTT. Amino acids: CAWSVTELNTEAFF.

The genes are TRBV19 and TRBJ1-1; 9 bases fit TRBD1. The V and J ends lost 3 bases and 13 bases, in that order; junction bases with no gene match: 12. This CDR3 is 14 amino acids long. Germline lookup yields CDR1 LNHDA and CDR2 SQIVND (reference sequence). This CDR3 reads CASSISGTGKGVFF. Written as DNA, the CDR3 is TGTGCCAGTAGTATTTCCGGGACAGGGAAAGGAGTTTTCTTT. The full variable domain, its missing parts supplied by reference TRBV19 and TRBJ1-1, is DGGITQSPKYLFRKEGQNVTLSCEQNLNHDAMYWYRQDPGQGLRLIYYSQIVNDFQKGDIAEGYSVSREKKESFPLTVTSAQKNPTAFYLCASSISGTGKGVFFGQGTRLTVV.

The chain has TRBV7-9 and TRBJ2-7; D is undetermined. The CDR3 spans 17 residues. Germline V CDR1 and CDR2: SEHNR, FQNEAQ (reference sequence). Trimming stripped 1 base from V and 5 bases from J, with 21 bases between. Here the CDR3 reads CASSLVVGGASLNEQYF. Here the CDR3 DNA reads TGTGCCAGCAGCTTAGTGGTGGGCGGCGCGAGCTTGAACGAGCAGTACTTC.

The gene calls are TRBV11-2 and TRBJ2-7; 9 bases align to TRBD1. This CDR3 has 19 amino acids. V gave up 1 base and J gave up 2 bases; unmatched junction bases: 15. Germline V CDR1 and CDR2: SGHAT, FQNNGV. The DNA of the CDR3 is TGTGCCAGCAGCTTAGTACCAGGACAGGGGTCCGGGAGAACCTACGAGCAGTACTTC. Its translation is CASSLVPGQGSGRTYEQYF.

This clonotype was detected only a few times. The rearrangement uses TRBV28 and TRBJ2-4, with no clear D. CDR1 and CDR2 (germline): MDHEN, SYDVKM. The CDR3 has 15 residues. Trimming removed 6 bases at V and 1 base at J, with 13 bases between. CDR3 DNA: TGTGCCAGCAGCCTTGGCCGTATGGCCAAAAACATTCAGTACTTC. Translated: CASSLGRMAKNIQYF.

The V and J genes are TRBV5-4 and TRBJ2-2, with TRBD2 identical over 10 bases. This CDR3 spans 15 amino acids. Germline CDR1 and CDR2: SGHNT and YYREEE (reference sequence). J was trimmed by 5 bases and V by 4 bases; bases with no gene match: 5. The CDR3 loop reads CASSETSGTTGELFF. The DNA for the CDR3 is TGTGCCAGCAGCGAAACTAGCGGGACGACCGGGGAGCTGTTTTTT.

The chain couples TRBV7-9 to TRBJ2-7, with 7 bases identical to TRBD1. Looked up from germline, CDR1 is SEHNR and CDR2 is FQNEAQ (reference sequence). The trim removed 5 bases at V and 2 bases at J, leaving 3 bases unmatched. This CDR3 spans 13 amino acids. CDR3 sequence (DNA): TGTGCCAGCAGCGCAGGGGGAACCTACGAGCAGTACTTC. Translating gives CASSAGGTYEQYF.

The chain couples TRBV10-3 to TRBJ1-1; 8 nucleotides line up with TRBD1. Trimming cost V 6 bases and J 0 bases; bases outside gene matches: 3. This CDR3 is 14 amino acids long. Germline V gene sequence: CDR1 ENHRY, CDR2 SYGVKD. The CDR3 DNA follows: TGTGCCATCAGGGGGACAGGAGTGAACACTGAAGCTTTCTTT. The encoded protein is CAIRGTGVNTEAFF.